Included here is one T cell receptor beta chain sequence, with context. The germline CDR1 and CDR2 sequences are SGHRS and YFSETQ. This CDR3 is built from 17 residues. Trimming left V 3 bases short and J 0 bases short, with 16 bases between. The data were obtained in a study of blood T cell repertoires in COVID-19. Study details: COVID-19 samples from acute and convalescent phases originated in the United States, Italy and Spain. The cDNA or gDNA used as material had been derived from T cells, B-cell-depleted T cells, or PBMCs.

Authors' analysis steps: Reference gene primer amplification gave nucleated cell count estimates. Profiled with immunoSEQ multiplex PCR; TCRdb holds only in-frame clones, not every one. V, J and clone size reflect that table, while D and trimming were determined from the DNA. The sample contains about 140,000 clones, 75% to 85% of which appear only once. This rearrangement joins TRBV5-1 to TRBJ1-3, with a tentative D call TRBD1 (5 bases). Sequencing input: peripheral blood. This receptor was obtained from a man in his sixties or seventies who had recovered from COVID-19. The CDR3 sequence: CASSYSPDSFSGNTIYF. The DNA of the CDR3 is TGCGCCAGCAGCTACTCCCCAGACAGCTTCTCTGGAAACACCATATATTTT.